This T cell receptor beta chain stems from a study of shared clonotypes between healthy human individuals. Naive CD8 cells, CD45RO-negative and positively selected for CCR7, excluded terminally differentiated effector memory CD45RA+ cells. Trimming took 8 bases from V and 6 from J, leaving 8 bases between them. Per germline, CDR1 WSHSY and CDR2 SAAADI. CDR3 length: 11 amino acids. Authors' data handling: ImmunoSEQ sequences covered only the junction and lacked quality scores; filtering therefore differed. Some clones are missing from TCRdb's copy, which holds only in-frame ones; the method was immunoSEQ multiplex PCR. V and J calls and clone size are given by that table; D and trimming were obtained from the DNA. This table has approximately 600,000 clones, 85% to 95% appearing once.

The receptor's source is a woman in her 30s in good health. The sequencing input was naive CD8+ T cells sorted from blood. V and J are TRBV10-2 and TRBJ1-5; D ambiguous. Written as DNA, the CDR3 is TGCGCCAGCGGCGACCTTCAGCCCCAGCATTTT. Its translation is CASGDLQPQHF.